This T cell receptor (beta chain) appears in the sequencing data of a study of circulating tumor DNA in untreated peripheral T-cell lymphoma. For the study at large: Serial serum during treatment, plus baseline serum, was used to track tumor TCR clonotype ctDNA. Findings and limits, study-wide: A trend toward worse survival accompanied detectable post-therapy ctDNA. Tumor-specific clonotypes: identified in approximately 73% of patients, roughly 90% of baseline tissues.

The V end lost 5 bases, the J end lost 3 bases, and 11 bases lay between the germline ends. Germline V gene data show CDR1 as SNHLY and CDR2 as FYNNEI. The CDR3 contains 13 residues. Details on this clone: The antigen is undetermined.

Measured with immunoSEQ multiplex PCR; TCRdb has only the in-frame clones, and not every one. The table shows roughly 540 clones, with around 88% occurring only once. This clonotype originated in a human donor with peripheral T-cell lymphoma. Sequencing was performed on cell-free DNA from blood serum. V usage is TRBV2 and J usage is TRBJ2-7; the D is unclear. The CDR3: CASSSVQDYEQYF. DNA of the CDR3: TGTGCCAGCAGTTCGGTGCAAGACTACGAGCAGTACTTC.